This TCR beta chain appears in the sequencing data of a study of cytomegalovirus exposure and HLA in healthy donors. General study points: Researchers counted around 150 TCR beta chains as cytomegalovirus-associated. Reports showed the classifier diagnosing cytomegalovirus status with high specificity and sensitivity.

Germline loops: CDR1 SGHTA, CDR2 FQGNSA. Trimming left V 5 bases short and J 5 bases short, with 16 bases between. The CDR3 consists of 15 residues. About this clone: Antigen: not known.

Produced via immunoSEQ multiplex PCR; TCRdb's table is partial and in-frame only. The sample yields roughly 200,000 clones, 84% seen once. Sequencing was done on a sample of PBMCs. V usage is TRBV7-2 and J usage is TRBJ2-1; D remains unclear. The receptor's source is a woman between 18 and 30 years old in good health and CMV-seropositive. The CDR3 here is CASSVVHNINNEQFF. CDR3 nucleotide sequence: TGTGCCAGCAGCGTGGTCCATAACATCAACAATGAGCAGTTCTTC.